This T cell receptor (beta chain) was obtained from a study of CD8+ T cells in alopecia areata. Study information: Grafting placed skin from approximately 6-13-month-old C3H/HeJ donors with spontaneous alopecia onto approximately 6-11-week-old female C3H/HeJ mice. Overall study findings and caveats: Clonality was higher in lesional than normal scalp, especially in alopecia totalis/universalis. Sequencing of scalp samples also captures resident alphabeta T cells of normal skin. In patients, TCRs were shared less clearly than in mice, and HLA may possibly be involved.

Germline trimming cut 1 base from V and 3 bases from J; bases unmatched to any gene: 6. Germline V gene sequence: CDR1 FNHDT, CDR2 SITEND (reference sequence). The CDR3 totals 16 residues. Points on this clone: Its specificity is not known. Gene names follow the mouse nomenclature. The observed sequence ends 4 residues before the CDR3 terminus, with the missing tail filled in from the germline J gene.

Markers used for sorting pooled cutaneous lymph node cells were CD4, CD8alpha, NKG2D, NKG2ACE and others. Investigators isolated RNA and reverse transcribed it into cDNA to act as the sequencing template. TCRdb keeps only in-frame clones here, not all; method: immunoSEQ multiplex PCR. There are approximately 280,000 clones in the sample, none observed a single time. V is TRBV19 and J is TRBJ2-7; TRBD2 aligns across 11 bases. The clonotype was recovered from a C3H/HeJ mouse with alopecia areata. The strain bears MHC haplotype H2-k. The sample taken for sequencing was CD4+ T cells sorted from a lymph node. The chain's CDR3 is CASSILAGTGGYEQYF. The part of the CDR3 DNA that was read is TGTGCCAGCAGTATATTAGCCGGGACTGGGGGCTAT.